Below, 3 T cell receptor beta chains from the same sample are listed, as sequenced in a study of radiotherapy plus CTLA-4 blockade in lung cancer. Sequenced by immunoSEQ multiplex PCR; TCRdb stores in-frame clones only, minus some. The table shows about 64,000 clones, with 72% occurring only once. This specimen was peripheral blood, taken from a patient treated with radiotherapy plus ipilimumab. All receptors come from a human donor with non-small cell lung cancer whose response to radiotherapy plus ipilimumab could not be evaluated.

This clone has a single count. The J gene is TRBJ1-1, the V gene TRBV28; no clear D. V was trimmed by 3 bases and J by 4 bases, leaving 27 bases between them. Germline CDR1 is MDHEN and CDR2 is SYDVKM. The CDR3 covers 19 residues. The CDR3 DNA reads TGTGCCAGCAGTTTCCATCCCCTCCGGATCGGGAACGGAATCACTGAAGCTTTCTTT. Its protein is CASSFHPLRIGNGITEAFF. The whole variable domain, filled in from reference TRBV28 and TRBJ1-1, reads DVKVTQSSRYLVKRTGEKVFLECVQDMDHENMFWYRQDPGLGLRLIYFSYDVKMKEKGDIPEGYSVSREKKERFSLILESASTNQTSMYLCASSFHPLRIGNGITEAFFGQGTRLTVV.

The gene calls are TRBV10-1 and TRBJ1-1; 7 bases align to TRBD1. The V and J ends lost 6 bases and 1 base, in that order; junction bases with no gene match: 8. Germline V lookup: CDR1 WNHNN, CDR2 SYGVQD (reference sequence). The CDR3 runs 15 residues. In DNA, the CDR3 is TGCGCCAGCAGGGCGACAGGGCGCGAGAACACTGAAGCTTTCTTT. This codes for CASRATGRENTEAFF.

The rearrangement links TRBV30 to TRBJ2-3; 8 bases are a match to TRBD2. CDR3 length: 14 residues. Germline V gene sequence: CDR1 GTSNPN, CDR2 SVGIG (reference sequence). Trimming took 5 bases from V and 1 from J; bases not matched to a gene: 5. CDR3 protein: CAWVRREGTDTQYF. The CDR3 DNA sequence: TGTGCCTGGGTGAGGCGGGAGGGCACAGATACGCAGTATTTT.